Below are 29 T cell receptor beta chains sequenced from a single sample in a study of technical replicates of blood from a handful of donors. Libraries were prepared by immunoSEQ multiplex PCR; TCRdb keeps only in-frame clonotypes and omits some of them. The sample has about 74,000 clones; 85% to 95% are singletons. Specimen: T cells isolated from PBMCs. Receptor source: a human donor in good health.

This clone was picked up a small number of times. This chain uses TRBV6-4 with TRBJ1-5, with a tentative D call TRBD1 (5 bases). This CDR3 region has 14 residues. The germline CDR1 and CDR2 sequences are MRHNA and SNTAGT. The V gene lost 0 bases and the J gene lost 6 bases, with 9 bases spanning the gap. This chain's CDR3 is CASSDSRASQPQHF. The CDR3 DNA sequence: TGTGCCAGCAGTGACTCCAGGGCCAGTCAGCCCCAGCATTTT.

This rearrangement joins TRBV18 to TRBJ2-2, with D possibly TRBD2 on 6 matching bases. Germline CDR1 and CDR2: KGHSH and LQKENI. Trimming cost V 10 bases and J 5 bases, with 14 bases left between them. The CDR3 extends over 13 amino acids. The CDR3 region is CATRTAGTGELFF. CDR3 DNA: TGTGCCACCCGGACGGCGGGGACCGGGGAGCTGTTTTTT.

V usage is TRBV28 and J usage is TRBJ2-3, with 8 bases matching TRBD2. Germline CDR1 is MDHEN and CDR2 is SYDVKM. The CDR3 consists of 14 residues. Germline trimming cut 7 bases from V and 5 bases from J; bases unmatched to any gene: 8. The CDR3 reads CASTQAGARDTQYF. Here the CDR3 DNA reads TGTGCCAGCACCCAAGCGGGAGCGAGAGATACGCAGTATTTT. The variable domain in full, with the rest retrieved from reference TRBV28 and TRBJ2-3, is DVKVTQSSRYLVKRTGEKVFLECVQDMDHENMFWYRQDPGLGLRLIYFSYDVKMKEKGDIPEGYSVSREKKERFSLILESASTNQTSMYLCASTQAGARDTQYFGPGTRLTVL.

The chain carries TRBV6-5 and TRBJ1-2; weak D call: TRBD1 (6 bases). Germline V lookup: CDR1 MNHEY, CDR2 SVGAGI. The CDR3 runs 13 residues. Trimming shortened V by 0 bases and J by 11 bases, and 13 bases separated the two germline ends. The CDR3 sequence: CASSYSGPGVYTF. CDR3 sequence (DNA): TGTGCCAGCAGTTACTCGGGACCAGGGGTTTACACCTTC.

The chain carries TRBV28 and TRBJ1-1, with no clear D. Germline values: CDR1 MDHEN, CDR2 SYDVKM. This CDR3 is 13 amino acids long. Deletions cut 2 bases from V and 5 bases from J, with 9 bases between. The CDR3: CASSLLGGTEAFF. The CDR3 region has the DNA TGTGCCAGCAGTTTACTGGGCGGGACTGAAGCTTTCTTT.

The chain is built from TRBV15 and TRBJ1-1; 9 bases agree with TRBD1. The CDR3 contains 14 residues. The junction had 6 bases not matched to a gene; V was cut back by 3 bases and J by 7 bases. The V gene's germline CDR1 is LNHNV and CDR2 YYDKDF (reference sequence). The CDR3 bases are TGTGCCACCAGCAGCGGGACAGGGCCTATTGAAGCTTTCTTT. Protein sequence: CATSSGTGPIEAFF.

This chain joins TRBV7-9 and TRBJ1-2; 10 nucleotides match TRBD1. The V gene's germline CDR1 is SEHNR and CDR2 FQNEAQ (reference sequence). J gave up 7 bases and V 0 bases, and 5 bases lay outside the gene matches. The CDR3 contains 15 residues. This chain's CDR3 is CASSLARQGAIGYTF. CDR3 DNA sequence: TGTGCCAGCAGCTTAGCGAGACAGGGGGCGATTGGCTACACCTTC.

J is TRBJ1-2 and V is TRBV27; 7 positions agree with TRBD1. J lost 4 bases, V lost 7 bases, and 12 bases had no gene match. There are 15 residues in the CDR3. Germline V gene sequence: CDR1 MNHEY, CDR2 SMNVEV (reference sequence). The CDR3 sequence is CASTTITGDPYGYTF. The CDR3 DNA is TGTGCCAGCACCACAATTACAGGGGATCCCTATGGCTACACCTTC.

V is TRBV6-5 and J is TRBJ2-5; 8 bases agree with TRBD1. Germline lookup yields CDR1 MNHEY and CDR2 SVGAGI. The CDR3 consists of 12 residues. Unmatched junction bases numbered 4, after V lost 6 bases and J lost 7 bases. DNA of the CDR3: TGTGCCAGCAGGGACAGGGTCGGGACCCAGTACTTC. The encoded protein is CASRDRVGTQYF.

V and J are TRBV2 and TRBJ1-2, with 7 bases that match TRBD1. Trimming at V came to 8 bases and at J to 6 bases, leaving 12 bases not matched to a gene. CDR1 and CDR2 (germline): SNHLY, FYNNEI. CDR3 length equals 14 residues. The CDR3 nucleotides read TGTGCCAGCTTAGGTGTAAGGGGGCATGATGGCTACACCTTC. Translating gives CASLGVRGHDGYTF. The full variable domain, completed using reference TRBV2 and TRBJ1-2, is EPEVTQTPSHQVTQMGQEVILRCVPISNHLYFYWYRQILGQKVEFLVSFYNNEISEKSEIFDDQFSVERPDGSNFTLKIRSTKLEDSAMYFCASLGVRGHDGYTFGSGTRLTVV.

The chain combines TRBV29-1 with TRBJ1-3; 7 nucleotides line up with TRBD1. Germline CDR1 and CDR2: SQVTM and ANQGSEA. With 5 bases clipped from V and 1 base from J, the junction kept 5 bases outside the gene matches. The CDR3 extends over 14 amino acids. The CDR3 sequence: CSVRDRESGNTIYF. The CDR3 nucleotides read TGCAGCGTTAGAGACAGGGAATCTGGAAACACCATATATTTT.

J is TRBJ1-5 and V is TRBV6-1; D is undetermined. The CDR3 contains 17 residues. The germline V gene has CDR1 MNHNS and CDR2 SASEGT. The V gene lost 4 bases and the J gene lost 3 bases, with 19 bases spanning the gap. This CDR3 is CASSVEGSGKNNQPQHF. The CDR3 nucleotides are TGTGCCAGCAGTGTTGAGGGTTCGGGAAAGAACAATCAGCCCCAGCATTTT.

The chain combines TRBV11-2 with TRBJ2-1; 7 bases fit TRBD2. The CDR3 runs to 16 residues. Germline CDR1 and CDR2: SGHAT and FQNNGV. J gave up 5 bases and V 5 bases, and 12 bases lay outside the gene matches. This chain's CDR3 is CASSEGDYAQDNEQFF. The CDR3, as DNA: TGTGCCAGCAGCGAAGGGGACTACGCTCAAGACAATGAGCAGTTCTTC.

V gene TRBV10-2 combines with J gene TRBJ2-7; 9 bases fit TRBD2. CDR1 is WSHSY, CDR2 SAAADI, per germline. J gave up 5 bases and V 5 bases, and 7 bases lay outside the gene matches. The CDR3 has 14 amino acids. The CDR3 bases are TGCGCCAGCAGTCTTGGCGGGAGGGGTAACGAGCAGTACTTC. Amino acid sequence: CASSLGGRGNEQYF.

This clone was found a few times. The chain carries TRBV4-1 and TRBJ1-1; a weak D match, TRBD1 (6 bases). The CDR3 length is 17 residues. Trimming took 4 bases from V and 0 from J, leaving 18 bases between them. Germline CDR1 MGHRA, CDR2 YSYEKL. The CDR3 reads CASSPLSGAAMNTEAFF. CDR3 nucleotide sequence: TGCGCCAGCAGCCCTCTTTCAGGGGCTGCGATGAACACTGAAGCTTTCTTT.

The chain carries TRBV29-1 and TRBJ2-1; D not resolved. Germline values: CDR1 SQVTM, CDR2 ANQGSEA. This CDR3 is built from 13 residues. DNA for the CDR3: TGCAGTACGTGGAAGCGAGTCGGCAATGAGCAGTTCTTC. This codes for CSTWKRVGNEQFF.

The V and J genes are TRBV30 and TRBJ1-1, with TRBD1 matching 8 bases. This CDR3 comprises 13 residues. Unmatched junction bases numbered 2, after V lost 0 bases and J lost 5 bases. Germline V gene sequence: CDR1 GTSNPN, CDR2 SVGIG (reference sequence). CDR3 region: CAWSVRGHTEAFF. CDR3 nucleotide sequence: TGTGCCTGGAGTGTCAGGGGGCATACTGAAGCTTTCTTT. Supplemented by reference TRBV30 and TRBJ1-1, the full variable domain reads SQTIHQWPATLVQPVGSPLSLECTVEGTSNPNLYWYRQAAGRGLQLLFYSVGIGQISSEVPQNLSASRPQDRQFILSSKKLLLSDSGFYLCAWSVRGHTEAFFGQGTRLTVV.

The chain is built from TRBV11-3 and TRBJ2-1; D unclear. CDR1 is SGHNT and CDR2 is YENEEA in the germline V gene. The length of the CDR3 is 14 residues. V lost 0 bases and J 0 bases, leaving 3 bases between the germline ends. The CDR3 DNA reads as TGTGCCAGCAGCTTAGACAGCTCCTACAATGAGCAGTTCTTC. Its protein is CASSLDSSYNEQFF.

The chain joins TRBV11-2 to TRBJ2-5; 9 bases are shared with TRBD2. CDR1 and CDR2 from the germline V gene are SGHAT and FQNNGV. CDR3 length: 14 amino acids. V lost 4 bases, J lost 4 bases, and 4 bases stayed unmatched. CDR3 sequence: CASSSLTSGETQYF. The DNA for the CDR3 is TGTGCCAGCAGCTCCCTGACTAGCGGAGAGACCCAGTACTTC.

The V and J genes are TRBV2 and TRBJ1-1; D is perhaps TRBD1 (6 bases). Germline CDR1 reads SNHLY; CDR2 reads FYNNEI. The CDR3 is made up of 15 amino acids. Between the trimmed V and J ends, which lost 4 bases and 0 bases, there was a span of 12 bases. CDR3 coding DNA: TGTGCCAGCAGTGGGGCTAGGGACATGAACACTGAAGCTTTCTTT. Encoded protein: CASSGARDMNTEAFF.

The chain uses TRBV19 and TRBJ2-7; tentatively, D is TRBD1 (6 bases). This CDR3 contains 15 residues. Germline loops: CDR1 LNHDA, CDR2 SQIVND (reference sequence). The ends were cut back, 5 bases at V and 1 base at J, with 15 bases in the middle. CDR3: CASSPAGAGSYEQYF. The CDR3 coding sequence is TGTGCCAGTAGTCCTGCAGGGGCCGGTTCCTACGAGCAGTACTTC. Full variable domain (rest looked up from reference TRBV19 and TRBJ2-7): DGGITQSPKYLFRKEGQNVTLSCEQNLNHDAMYWYRQDPGQGLRLIYYSQIVNDFQKGDIAEGYSVSREKKESFPLTVTSAQKNPTAFYLCASSPAGAGSYEQYFGPGTRLTVT.

The chain is built from TRBV19 and TRBJ2-1, with D possibly TRBD1 on 6 matching bases. The length of the CDR3 is 15 residues. The germline V gene has CDR1 LNHDA and CDR2 SQIVND (reference sequence). V dropped 3 bases and J dropped 3 bases, with 12 bases sitting between them. The CDR3 loop reads CASSIKDRGYNEQFF. CDR3 nucleotides: TGTGCCAGTAGTATTAAGGACAGAGGCTACAATGAGCAGTTCTTC.

This clone showed up just once. The rearrangement joins TRBV7-9 to TRBJ2-7; D is undetermined. Germline V gives CDR1 SEHNR, CDR2 FQNEAQ (reference sequence). V was cut by 1 base and J by 3 bases, with 13 bases left in between. The CDR3 length is 15 residues. In nucleotides, the CDR3 is TGTGCCAGCAGCTTAGATGGCAGAATGGTCTACGAGCAGTACTTC. Translating gives CASSLDGRMVYEQYF.

This chain joins TRBV5-5 and TRBJ2-1, with 9 positions matching TRBD1. This CDR3 contains 15 residues. V gave up 5 bases and J gave up 6 bases; unmatched junction bases: 9. The germline gives CDR1 SGHKS, CDR2 YYEKEE (reference sequence). The CDR3 nucleotides are TGTGCCAGCAGGATGGAGACAGGGGGGTCCAATGAGCAGTTCTTC. Amino acids: CASRMETGGSNEQFF.

This chain uses TRBV28 with TRBJ2-7; TRBD2 matches 9 bases. The germline CDR1 and CDR2 sequences are MDHEN and SYDVKM. The ends lost 8 bases at V and 4 bases at J; junction bases unmatched: 12. The CDR3 runs to 15 residues. This CDR3 reads CASLDAGTSRYEQYF. The CDR3 nucleotides read TGTGCCAGCCTCGACGCCGGGACTAGCAGATACGAGCAGTACTTC.

The gene calls are TRBV5-6 and TRBJ1-2, with 7 bases identical to TRBD1. V lost 6 bases and J lost 3; bases outside the gene matches: 8. Germline V gives CDR1 SGHDT, CDR2 YYEEEE. The CDR3 contains 14 residues. DNA of the CDR3: TGTGCCAGCACCAGGGACAGTCGGCACTATGGCTACACCTTC. Residues: CASTRDSRHYGYTF. The whole variable domain, remainder taken from reference TRBV5-6 and TRBJ1-2, is DAGVTQSPTHLIKTRGQQVTLRCSPKSGHDTVSWYQQALGQGPQFIFQYYEEEERQRGNFPDRFSGHQFPNYSSELNVNALLLGDSALYLCASTRDSRHYGYTFGSGTRLTVV.

In this sample, this clone turned up once. This chain connects TRBV7-8 to TRBJ1-1; TRBD1 is a possible D gene (5 bases). Germline V gene sequence: CDR1 SGHVS, CDR2 FQNEAQ. The CDR3 has 12 residues. V was shortened by 1 base and J by 11 bases, with 11 bases between the two germline ends. The CDR3 loop is CASSLVGRLAFF. DNA of the CDR3: TGTGCCAGCAGCTTAGTGGGGCGTTTGGCTTTCTTT.

The CDR3 region has the DNA TGCGCCAGCAGCCAAGGAGAAGGGGGAGGGACTGAAGCTTTCTTT. It codes for CASSQGEGGGTEAFF. The chain has TRBV4-1 and TRBJ1-1; D perhaps matches TRBD1 (6 bases). Germline lookup yields CDR1 MGHRA and CDR2 YSYEKL. Trimming shortened V by 1 base and J by 5 bases, and 14 bases separated the two germline ends. The CDR3 runs 15 residues.

The V and J genes are TRBV18 and TRBJ2-7; the match to TRBD1 covers 8 bases. Germline V lookup: CDR1 KGHSH, CDR2 LQKENI. Losses at the gene ends were 2 bases for V and 4 bases for J; bases not matched to a gene: 4. The CDR3 covers 14 residues. In DNA, the CDR3 is TGTGCCAGCTCACCAACGGACAGGGAGTACGAGCAGTACTTC. It yields the protein CASSPTDREYEQYF.